This record looks at one TCR beta chain sequence and its context. Its antigen has not been determined. Per-base quality was not reported, and no clone a single base away is much larger than it. V lost 2 bases and J lost 0 bases; the stretch between them is 12 bases long. The CDR3 goes from the cysteine to the phenylalanine over 16 residues. The kept DNA is CDR3 alone, 48 bases in frame from the first base. The germline V gene encodes CDR1 KGHSH and CDR2 LQKENI. The cohort was made up of 650 to 700 healthy bone marrow donors. Cohort members were all nominally healthy when sampled, although unrecorded immune exposures were likely present. CMV serostatus was positive for roughly 290 and negative for about half of the roughly 670 cohort members, and was not recorded for this donor. Every donor gave a peripheral blood sample, and the peripheral blood mononuclear cells from that sample were used for TCR beta sequencing. Genomic DNA extraction from the blood cell samples was performed with the Qiagen DNeasy Blood Extraction Kit.

The sample belongs to a study of cytomegalovirus exposure and HLA in healthy donors (dated by TCRdb to 2017 to 2019). Study-wide context: An earlier analysis of some 600 of the donors reported approximately 300 Gb of sequence data and 90 million to 120 million unique TCR beta sequences obtained from about 200 million T cells. About 330 gigabases of sequencing data and tens of millions of unique TCR sequences made up an early release that covered roughly 670 HLA-typed donors. Of the approximately 400 genotyped donors, 80% to 90% were placed in the genetic ancestry cluster associated with self-reported Caucasian donors. The study was designed to test whether signatures of past pathogen exposure could be identified by cataloging public T cell receptors. Using immunosequencing, the study profiled T cell repertoires from roughly 650 subjects and related those repertoires to cytomegalovirus serostatus. Along with the approximately 670-subject first cohort, a separate validation cohort of over 90 different subjects was used. High-throughput TCR immunosequencing, statistical association of individual TCRs with disease status, and machine learning were combined to predict cytomegalovirus infection status. To study patterns of TCR occurrence, a later analysis re-analyzed previously published TCR beta repertoires from 666 donors and added high-resolution HLA genotyping. The later analysis used no new phenotypic data to find candidate immune exposures, relying instead on TCR beta sequences and their occurrence across donors. To decide whether each TCR beta V gene segment behaved as functional or pseudogenic, an earlier analysis of some 600 of the donors relied on high-throughput TCR beta sequencing. Donor age, sex, ethnicity and CMV serostatus were compiled together with the repertoire data. A later genetic analysis took genome-wide SNP genotypes for about 60% of the roughly 670 donors and used that subset as a discovery cohort. All discovery cohort repertoires had been generated using a single sequencing platform. HLA typing covered class I and class II loci at four-digit resolution. Typing coverage varied by locus: roughly 629-640 donors for A, B, C, DRB1 and DQB1; roughly 510 for DQA1; around 570 for DPA1; more than 450 for DPB1. Four to six DR-DQ haplotypes were handled as single units for association and clustering, since linkage in the cohort was strong. Among about 400 genotyped donors of the cohort, an average of approximately 200,000 unique TCR beta nucleotide sequences was sequenced per donor, of which about 19% were non-productive. Results the study describes overall, beyond this receptor: The 87-base-pair reads could not distinguish some IMGT-functional V segments, including TRBV6-2 and TRBV6-3, so those segments were excluded. Linkage disequilibrium might explain the correlated functional status among segregating V segments, but an unknown experimental factor could not be excluded. When HLA alleles, especially DR and DQ, strongly co-occurred, TCR associations were difficult to assign to individual alleles. Presence/absence analyses assumed roughly uniform sequencing depth across donors, an assumption that may not hold. The study listed approximately 150 TCR beta chains as associated with cytomegalovirus. In a later genetic analysis, a missense DCLRE1C variant was associated with V-gene and J-gene trimming of TCR beta chains, and the association was replicated in an independent cohort. The cohort was sequenced for TCR beta chains only, and without alpha or paired-chain data the features that could be detected were limited. In a later analysis, TCR association rates were found to vary across HLA loci, with the most associated TCRs seen for DRB1 alleles and the fewest for HLA-C alleles. In vitro tests confirmed that a few of the cytomegalovirus-associated TCR beta chains recognize cytomegalovirus antigens. In a later analysis, HLA-associated TCR beta chains showed more clonal expansion and lower generation probabilities than non-associated chains that were equally common. A further reported finding was that TCR beta sequences accurately predicted the HLA-A and HLA-B alleles for most subjects in the first cohort. Most CMV-associated TCR beta chains appeared to be HLA-restricted in a later analysis, and the HLA associations seemed to be driven largely by CMV exposure. In a later analysis, several top co-occurrence clusters were reported to appear linked to parvovirus B19, influenza, CMV and Epstein-Barr virus. HLA typing was unavailable for some donors at each locus, so association tests used only the typed subset. According to a later genetic analysis, donors in an Asian-associated ancestry cluster had fewer N-insertions in productive TCRs than the roughly 700-donor mean. Immune exposure information for the cohort was limited to CMV serostatus. In an earlier analysis of roughly 560 of the donors, most TCR beta V segments were observed in productive rearrangements about 87% or about 30% of the time, broadly matching IMGT annotations. Most TCR sequences were seen in very few donors, while some public TCRs were found in many individuals. According to the authors, the approach could potentially be generalized to other disease states and immunological phenotypes. A cluster of highly shared sequence variants was judged likely to be a technical artifact of the sequencing pipeline. Because counts were too low, roughly 18 rarely observed V segments, including chromosome 9 orphons, were left out of the earlier analysis of about 500 of the donors. At a false discovery rate of 0.05, a later analysis linked 15,000 to 20,000 TCR beta sequences to specific HLA alleles. Cytomegalovirus status was reported to be diagnosed by the classifier with high specificity and sensitivity in both the original and validation cohorts.

Libraries were made using the immunoSEQ multiplex PCR assay. For the multiplex PCR, a mixture combining 60 forward primers for TCR Vbeta segments and 13 reverse primers for TCR Jbeta segments was used. Amplification of the CDR3 region of rearranged TCR beta genes was performed with a multiplex PCR assay on genomic DNA. Amplified TCR beta libraries were sequenced as 87-base-pair reads on the Illumina HiSeq System. On the study's bioinformatics: A later analysis counted about 82 million unique TCR beta chains across the 666 repertoires, and around 12 million of these chains were shared by at least two donors. To remove PCR and sequencing errors, raw reads were error-corrected and collapsed into unique sequences using a nearest-neighbor algorithm that merged closely related sequences. CDR3 sequences were aligned to IMGT reference sequences to assign V, D and J gene segments. For a sequence to be retained, a match of at least six nucleotides was required to both a V gene segment and a J gene segment. Rearrangements were classified as productive when the CDR3 lacked stop codons and remained in frame with V and J, and all other rearrangements were classified as non-productive. Following IMGT convention, CDR3 was defined as the stretch from the second conserved V-encoded cysteine to the conserved J-encoded phenylalanine. The earlier analysis of around 640 of the donors excluded sequences that lacked an unambiguous match to a single V gene segment. An earlier analysis of fewer than 750 of the donors called V segments functional above 56.7% productive rearrangements and segregating when the between-donor standard deviation exceeded 5%. To diagnose cytomegalovirus status from the catalog of TCR beta chain sequences, a statistical classification framework was built. In a later analysis, TCR nucleotide sequences were compared against IMGT/GENE-DB human TR gene sequences so that V and J genes could be assigned. A later analysis assigned CDR3 sequences and most-parsimonious VDJ recombination scenarios with the TCRdist pipeline. In a later analysis, every TCR beta chain was defined by the combination of its CDR3 amino acid sequence and its V-gene family, and reads without a unique V-gene family were dropped. A later analysis removed 450 to 600 highly shared, low-generation-probability nucleotide sequences to deal with suspected cross-contamination and a sequencing artifact. For each public chain, a later analysis derived a clonal expansion index from normalized ranks of inferred template counts within each repertoire. A later analysis computed generation probabilities with a VDJ recombination model fitted to out-of-frame rearrangements, and checked the results against IGoR. In a later analysis, TCR-TCR, TCR-HLA and TCR-CMV co-occurrence was scored with hypergeometric tests, and a repertoire-size bias correction was applied to TCR pairs. A later analysis estimated false discovery rates by permuting HLA or CMV assignments 20 times. In a later analysis, co-occurring TCRs were grouped with DBSCAN, and TCRdist sequence similarity was added when clustering was performed within HLA-allele-positive subsets. Repertoires with fewer than 30,000 or more than 120,000 public chains were left out of co-occurrence clustering, as were roughly five repertoires with anomalous nucleotide sharing. Imported from immuneACCESS, the table was reduced by TCRdb to in-frame sequences with V and J called. These copies leave out some clones; in studies compared against another copy, an unresolved V gene accounts for under half, and the cause of the remainder is not known. Clonal size and the V and J genes are those of that table, whereas D and trimming came from the DNA. Present in this sample are 200,000 or so clones, roughly 84% of which were seen just once. In total, the top ten clones hold 1% to 1.5% of the sample.

The sequenced sample was PBMCs. Recombination connected TRBV18 to TRBJ2-3, with TRBD1 perhaps the D gene, on 6 matching bases. This clonotype was obtained from a human donor in good health. The DNA is TGTGCCAGCTCACCAAGGGACACCGATAGCACAGATACGCAGTATTTT. This translates into CASSPRDTDSTDTQYF.